The 15 T cell receptor beta chains presented below share a single source sample, sequenced in a study of beta chain features in type 1 diabetes. Study-wide points: Moderate yet significant TCRB CDR3 shortening was seen in Type 1 diabetes patients in all four CD4+ subsets.

Which antigens these TCRs recognize remains unknown. Expressed TCRB transcripts were sequenced, since all the RNA that had been isolated was reverse transcribed. Using immunoSEQ multiplex PCR, the repertoire was profiled, and TCRdb retains in-frame clones only, with some absent. The table records a few hundred thousand clones, over 14% of them present only once. The source material was naive CD4+ T cells from blood. The receptors stem from a man aged 18 to 29 with type 1 diabetes.

This clone was counted a few times. The chain couples TRBV9 to TRBJ2-4; D is perhaps TRBD2 (6 bases). The germline V and J ends were trimmed by 1 base and 0 bases, with 14 bases remaining between them. In germline, CDR1 is SGDLS, CDR2 YYNGEE. There are 17 residues in the CDR3. Written as DNA, the CDR3 is TGTGCCAGCAGCGTATCTCCGGGGGATGGAGCCAAAAACATTCAGTACTTC. Translation: CASSVSPGDGAKNIQYF. The complete variable domain, with remaining parts taken from reference TRBV9 and TRBJ2-4, reads DSGVTQTPKHLITATGQRVTLRCSPRSGDLSVYWYQQSLDQGLQFLIQYYNGEERAKGNILERFSAQQFPDLHSELNLSSLELGDSALYFCASSVSPGDGAKNIQYFGAGTRLSVL.

This clone was detected a few times. The CDR3: CASTSGSSHEQYF. DNA of the CDR3: TGTGCCAGCACTAGCGGGAGTTCTCACGAGCAGTACTTC. The chain is built from TRBV25-1 and TRBJ2-7, with 10 bases lining up with TRBD2. The germline gives CDR1 MGHDK, CDR2 SYGVNS. This CDR3 has 13 residues. The V and J ends lost 7 bases and 5 bases, in that order; junction bases with no gene match: 5.

The rearrangement links TRBV7-9 to TRBJ1-2; TRBD1 matches at 8 bases. There are 14 residues in the CDR3. Germline values: CDR1 SEHNR, CDR2 FQNEAQ (reference sequence). V lost 6 bases to trimming and J lost 4 bases; unmatched junction nucleotides: 7. The CDR3 here is CASSPRGQLYGYTF. Written as DNA, the CDR3 is TGTGCCAGCAGTCCCAGGGGGCAGCTCTATGGCTACACCTTC.

The V gene is TRBV23-1, the J gene TRBJ2-5, with 9 positions matching TRBD2. TRBV23-1 is marked as an open reading frame, function uncertain. The CDR3 consists of 15 residues. V was pared by 8 bases and J by 5 bases, with 12 bases of the junction left unmatched. In nucleotides, the CDR3 is TGCGCCAGCCGCCGCGGGGGGGAGTTCTTGGAGACCCAGTACTTC. Translated, it gives CASRRGGEFLETQYF.

This sequence joins TRBV19 and TRBJ2-1; D is possibly TRBD2 (6 bases). CDR1 is LNHDA, CDR2 SQIVND, per germline (reference sequence). The CDR3 runs to 14 residues. Deletions cut 6 bases from V and 5 bases from J, with 14 bases between. The CDR3 nucleotides read TGTGCCAGTAGCCGACTAGATAACCACAATGAGCAGTTCTTC. This gives the protein CASSRLDNHNEQFF. Full variable domain (remainder filled in from reference TRBV19 and TRBJ2-1): DGGITQSPKYLFRKEGQNVTLSCEQNLNHDAMYWYRQDPGQGLRLIYYSQIVNDFQKGDIAEGYSVSREKKESFPLTVTSAQKNPTAFYLCASSRLDNHNEQFFGPGTRLTVL.

The chain carries TRBV5-1 and TRBJ1-4, with 9 bases matching TRBD1. The CDR3 has 14 residues. CDR1 and CDR2 (germline): SGHRS, YFSETQ. V was pared by 3 bases and J by 4 bases, with 1 base of the junction left unmatched. The CDR3 bases are TGCGCCAGCAGCTGGGACAGGGATAATGAAAAACTGTTTTTT. It encodes CASSWDRDNEKLFF.

The chain is built from TRBV6-5 and TRBJ2-7; the match to TRBD1 covers 7 bases. Germline assignment: CDR1 MNHEY and CDR2 SVGAGI. The CDR3 covers 15 residues. J gave up 3 bases and V 6 bases, and 11 bases lay outside the gene matches. The chain's CDR3 is CASRSTVDRDYEQYF. The CDR3, as DNA: TGTGCCAGCAGAAGTACTGTTGACAGGGACTACGAGCAGTACTTC.

This clone showed up just a few times. The genes are TRBV14 and TRBJ2-7, with unresolved D. Trimming removed 1 base at V and 7 bases at J, with 8 bases between. The germline CDR1 and CDR2 sequences are SGHDN and FVKESK. This CDR3 is 12 amino acids long. The CDR3, as DNA: TGTGCCAGCAGCCAAGGGCTTCGTGAGCAGTACTTC. Encoded protein: CASSQGLREQYF.

The V gene is TRBV6-5, the J gene TRBJ2-7; 7 bases align to TRBD2. The CDR3 loop spans 14 amino acids. The germline V gene has CDR1 MNHEY and CDR2 SVGAGI. V was pared by 2 bases and J by 2 bases, with 3 bases of the junction left unmatched. The CDR3 region is CASSYRAGTYEQYF. CDR3 coding DNA: TGTGCCAGCAGTTACCGAGCGGGGACCTACGAGCAGTACTTC.

This clone has more than one count but fewer than ten. The V call is TRBV6-5, the J call TRBJ1-1, with D unclear. CDR3 size: 13 residues. Trimming pared 6 bases from V and 5 bases from J, leaving 13 bases between. Germline V gives CDR1 MNHEY, CDR2 SVGAGI. The CDR3 spells CASSWLARTEAFF. CDR3 nucleotide sequence: TGTGCCAGCAGCTGGTTGGCGCGGACTGAAGCTTTCTTT.

There are a few counts of this clone. This chain links TRBV23-1 with TRBJ2-7, with a possible D match to TRBD2 (6 bases). TRBV23-1 is an ORF; its function is uncertain. The length of the CDR3 is 13 residues. V was cut by 4 bases and J by 3 bases, with 10 bases left in between. The chain's CDR3 is CASSLGLLYEQYF. The CDR3 DNA is TGCGCCAGCAGTCTGGGACTCCTCTACGAGCAGTACTTC.

This clone was seen more than once but under ten times. The rearrangement joins TRBV11-2 to TRBJ2-1; 7 nucleotides align to TRBD2. In germline, CDR1 is SGHAT, CDR2 FQNNGV. Unmatched junction bases numbered 6, after V lost 1 base and J lost 3 bases. The CDR3 has 16 residues. This CDR3 is CASSLAPSGDYNEQFF. DNA for the CDR3: TGTGCCAGCAGCTTAGCCCCCAGCGGGGACTACAATGAGCAGTTCTTC.

This clone was observed a few times. The chain employs TRBV5-1 and TRBJ2-5, with 12 bases aligning to TRBD2. This CDR3 region has 15 residues. Trimming cost V 0 bases and J 3 bases; bases outside gene matches: 0. The germline gives CDR1 SGHRS, CDR2 YFSETQ. CDR3 in amino acids: CASSLGLAGEETQYF. In DNA, the CDR3 is TGCGCCAGCAGCTTGGGACTAGCGGGAGAAGAGACCCAGTACTTC.

This CDR3 is CASSPGQGGYGYTF. In DNA, the CDR3 is TGTGCCAGCAGCCCGGGACAGGGGGGCTATGGCTACACCTTC. The gene calls are TRBV11-2 and TRBJ1-2; 11 positions match TRBD1. The V and J ends lost 5 bases and 4 bases, in that order; junction bases with no gene match: 3. Germline-derived CDR1 and CDR2 are SGHAT and FQNNGV. This CDR3 contains 14 residues.

The CDR3: CASSLGGEGWETQYF. The CDR3 DNA reads TGTGCCAGCAGCTTGGGGGGAGAAGGATGGGAGACCCAGTACTTC. V is TRBV5-4 and J is TRBJ2-5; TRBD2 might be the D (5 bases). V lost 0 bases and J lost 5, with 14 bases in between. The CDR3 extends over 15 amino acids. Per the germline V gene, CDR1 is SGHNT and CDR2 is YYREEE (reference sequence).